Following are 11 T cell receptor beta chains from one sample sequenced in a study of blood T cell repertoires in COVID-19. The repertoire was sequenced with immunoSEQ multiplex PCR; TCRdb's copy has only in-frame clones and lacks some. The sample consists of over 100,000 clones, 84% of them appearing once. The source material was peripheral blood. These receptors were obtained from a woman aged 45 to 65 with acute or convalescent COVID-19.

This chain joins TRBV5-1 and TRBJ1-1; TRBD1 matches 8 bases. Trimming removed 0 bases from V and 3 bases from J; junction bases left unmatched: 1. Germline V CDR1 and CDR2: SGHRS, YFSETQ. The CDR3 consists of 14 residues. CDR3 loop: CASSLDRGYTEAFF. The CDR3 bases are TGCGCCAGCAGCTTGGACAGGGGGTACACTGAAGCTTTCTTT. The full variable domain, its missing parts supplied by reference TRBV5-1 and TRBJ1-1, is KAGVTQTPRYLIKTRGQQVTLSCSPISGHRSVSWYQQTPGQGLQFLFEYFSETQRNKGNFPGRFSGRQFSNSRSEMNVSTLELGDSALYLCASSLDRGYTEAFFGQGTRLTVV.

This sequence joins TRBV19 and TRBJ2-2; 8 positions agree with TRBD1. CDR1 is LNHDA, CDR2 SQIVND, per germline (reference sequence). Unmatched junction bases numbered 9, after V lost 10 bases and J lost 2 bases. The CDR3 contains 15 residues. CDR3 DNA: TGTGCCACCTTTCCGGGACAGGCTAACACCGGGGAGCTGTTTTTT. It specifies CATFPGQANTGELFF.

The chain uses TRBV30 and TRBJ1-2, with D possibly TRBD1 on 6 matching bases. The CDR3 consists of 12 residues. Deletions cut 0 bases from V and 7 bases from J, with 9 bases between. Germline CDR1 and CDR2: GTSNPN and SVGIG (reference sequence). CDR3 nucleotide sequence: TGTGCCTGGAGTGTAGGGGGGGCTGGCTACACCTTC. This sequence encodes CAWSVGGAGYTF.

The V gene is TRBV15, the J gene TRBJ1-4; unclear D gene. The CDR3 extends over 16 amino acids. CDR1 is LNHNV and CDR2 is YYDKDF in the germline V gene (reference sequence). V lost 0 bases to trimming and J lost 3 bases, with 11 bases between them. Written as DNA, the CDR3 is TGTGCCACCAGCAGAGACGTAGGAGCGGCTAATGAAAAACTGTTTTTT. Amino acid sequence: CATSRDVGAANEKLFF.

The chain combines TRBV28 with TRBJ2-7, with 9 bases aligning to TRBD1. The CDR3 totals 14 residues. Losses at the gene ends were 6 bases for V and 1 base for J; bases not matched to a gene: 4. Germline-derived CDR1 and CDR2 are MDHEN and SYDVKM. CDR3 sequence: CASRTGTGSYEQYF. CDR3 coding DNA: TGTGCCAGCAGGACCGGGACAGGGTCCTACGAGCAGTACTTC.

The chain carries TRBV18 and TRBJ1-2; D is possibly TRBD1 (6 bases). Trimming stripped 6 bases from V and 4 bases from J, with 24 bases between. From germline, CDR1 is KGHSH and CDR2 LQKENI. The CDR3 extends over 17 amino acids. This CDR3 is CASSSQLPGQGAYGYTF. CDR3 DNA sequence: TGTGCCAGCTCCTCACAACTGCCGGGACAAGGGGCCTATGGCTACACCTTC.

The CDR3 here is CASLGAAYEQYF. The DNA of the CDR3 is TGTGCCAGCTTGGGGGCAGCCTACGAGCAGTACTTC. The chain employs TRBV6-5 and TRBJ2-7; D possibly corresponds to TRBD1 (6 bases). Per the germline V gene, CDR1 is MNHEY and CDR2 is SVGAGI. The V gene lost 8 bases and the J gene lost 2 bases, with 10 bases spanning the gap. The CDR3 runs 12 residues.

This chain links TRBV29-1 with TRBJ1-2; a weak D match, TRBD1 (6 bases). The germline gives CDR1 SQVTM, CDR2 ANQGSEA. Trimming took 6 bases from V and 4 from J, leaving 15 bases between them. This CDR3 comprises 13 residues. The CDR3 region is CSVHTRGSYGYTF. The CDR3 nucleotides are TGCAGCGTGCATACGAGGGGGTCCTATGGCTACACCTTC.

The chain combines TRBV6-5 with TRBJ2-7; 7 bases are shared with TRBD1. Germline CDR1 MNHEY, CDR2 SVGAGI. The length of the CDR3 is 12 residues. Germline trimming cut 6 bases from V and 3 bases from J; bases unmatched to any gene: 2. The chain's CDR3 is CASRGQSYEQYF. As DNA, the CDR3 is TGTGCCAGCAGGGGACAGAGCTACGAGCAGTACTTC.

The chain couples TRBV4-1 to TRBJ1-4; D is unresolved. The CDR3 runs 15 residues. CDR1 and CDR2 from the germline V gene are MGHRA and YSYEKL. Trimming removed 0 bases at V and 4 bases at J, with 9 bases between. The CDR3 region has the DNA TGCGCCAGCAGCCAAGAGTCCCCCGGTAATGAAAAACTGTTTTTT. This encodes CASSQESPGNEKLFF.

The chain has TRBV27 and TRBJ2-7; D is perhaps TRBD1 (6 bases). The CDR3 extends over 13 amino acids. V shed 5 bases and J shed 2 bases, with 10 bases lying between them. CDR1 is MNHEY, CDR2 SMNVEV, per germline (reference sequence). CDR3 nucleotide sequence: TGTGCCAGCAGTAAAGGGGGTGCCTACGAGCAGTACTTC. Protein sequence: CASSKGGAYEQYF.